The 28 T cell receptor beta chains in this list originate from one sample, sequenced in a study of follicular helper T cells after annual influenza vaccination (dated by TCRdb to about 2017). The time point label, read with the paper, signifies: 2014-2015 season, pre-vaccination. Libraries were constructed by the immunoSEQ multiplex PCR assay. What TCRdb holds here is the immuneACCESS table cut down to in-frame rearrangements. Part of the clones is not present; checked against another copy, under half of the missing clones reflect an unresolved V gene, and the others are unexplained. The sample table records 11,000 to 15,000 clones; roughly 81% of these occur just once. Around 0.3% of the sample comes from the top ten. The material was CXCR5- memory CD4+ T cells sorted from blood, obtained on the day of influenza vaccination. The label giving this sample's cell subset or site can be read as: CXCR5- memory CD4 T cells. These receptors all come from an adult who received the influenza vaccine.

The J gene is TRBJ1-4, the V gene TRBV7-9; D remains unclear. Trimming pared 5 bases from V and 0 bases from J, leaving 13 bases between. Per the germline V gene, CDR1 is SEHNR and CDR2 is FQNEAQ (reference sequence). The CDR3 length is 16 residues. CDR3 residues: CASSRGVGATNEKLFF. The CDR3 region has the DNA TGTGCCAGCAGCCGCGGGGTGGGAGCAACTAATGAAAAACTGTTTTTT.

The rearrangement uses TRBV19 and TRBJ1-6, with TRBD1 as a possible D gene (6 bases). The CDR3 runs to 14 residues. V shed 5 bases and J shed 7 bases, with 12 bases lying between them. From germline, CDR1 is LNHDA and CDR2 SQIVND (reference sequence). Written as DNA, the CDR3 is TGTGCCAGTAGTTCCTTTCAGGGGAATTCACCCCTCCACTTT. Amino acid sequence: CASSSFQGNSPLHF.

The chain recombines TRBV7-2 with TRBJ2-2, with D tentatively TRBD2 (7 bases). Looked up from germline, CDR1 is SGHTA and CDR2 is FQGNSA. This CDR3 has 16 residues. The V end lost 4 bases, the J end lost 6 bases, and 18 bases lay between the germline ends. CDR3 DNA: TGTGCCAGCAGCTCAAAGGCGGGGGCAGAGCCCGGGGAGCTGTTTTTT. Residues: CASSSKAGAEPGELFF.

V is TRBV14 and J is TRBJ1-6; no clear D gene. The CDR3 is 22 amino acids. CDR1 is SGHDN, CDR2 FVKESK, per germline. Trimming removed 4 bases at V and 0 bases at J, with 28 bases between. The CDR3 DNA reads TGTGCCAGCAGCCCACCCGAGGGATGGCCGATCTCCGTTGCCTCCTATAATTCACCCCTCCACTTT. This codes for CASSPPEGWPISVASYNSPLHF.

This clone was detected only a few times. This rearrangement joins TRBV7-2 to TRBJ2-7, with D maybe TRBD1 (6 bases). CDR1 is SGHTA and CDR2 is FQGNSA in the germline V gene. The CDR3 sequence is 14 residues long. Trimming took off 5 bases at V and 2 bases at J, with 13 bases between the two ends. Here the CDR3 reads CASSLRGFPYEQYF. CDR3 DNA sequence: TGTGCCAGCAGCCTCAGGGGCTTCCCCTACGAGCAGTACTTC.

This clone was counted only a few times. This chain links TRBV5-4 with TRBJ1-2; 11 nucleotides agree with TRBD1. V was clipped by 4 bases and J by 6 bases; unmatched bases: 8. The CDR3 runs to 15 residues. Germline V gene lookup returns CDR1 SGHNT and CDR2 YYREEE (reference sequence). The CDR3 region has the DNA TGTGCCAGCAGCGACGCCGGGACAGGGGGGGATGGCTACACCTTC. Residues: CASSDAGTGGDGYTF.

The chain combines TRBV5-1 with TRBJ2-2; tentative D call: TRBD2 (5 bases). The germline V gene encodes CDR1 SGHRS and CDR2 YFSETQ. This CDR3 has 16 residues. Trimming pared 1 base from V and 1 base from J, leaving 11 bases between. The DNA of the CDR3 is TGCGCCAGCAGCTTGAAACCAGCGGTGAACACCGGGGAGCTGTTTTTT. It specifies CASSLKPAVNTGELFF.

The chain couples TRBV11-2 to TRBJ1-6, with unresolved D. Trimming removed 1 base from V and 0 bases from J, with 7 bases in between. CDR1 is SGHAT, CDR2 FQNNGV, per germline. CDR3 length equals 16 residues. In DNA form, the CDR3 reads TGTGCCAGCAGCTTAGGGGCGAGCTCCTATAATTCACCCCTCCACTTT. Amino acid sequence: CASSLGASSYNSPLHF. The full variable domain, with the rest looked up from reference TRBV11-2 and TRBJ1-6, is EAGVAQSPRYKIIEKRQSVAFWCNPISGHATLYWYQQILGQGPKLLIQFQNNGVVDDSQLPKDRFSAERLKGVDSTLKIQPAKLEDSAVYLCASSLGASSYNSPLHFGNGTRLTVT.

The chain employs TRBV28 and TRBJ2-3; 9 bases align to TRBD2. CDR3 length: 17 residues. Germline loops: CDR1 MDHEN, CDR2 SYDVKM. J was trimmed by 2 bases and V by 2 bases; bases with no gene match: 8. DNA for the CDR3: TGTGCCAGCAGTTTAAGGAGGGCTAGCGGGACCACAGATACGCAGTATTTT. It codes for CASSLRRASGTTDTQYF. Supplemented by reference TRBV28 and TRBJ2-3, the full variable domain reads DVKVTQSSRYLVKRTGEKVFLECVQDMDHENMFWYRQDPGLGLRLIYFSYDVKMKEKGDIPEGYSVSREKKERFSLILESASTNQTSMYLCASSLRRASGTTDTQYFGPGTRLTVL.

The chain has TRBV2 and TRBJ2-1, with D possibly being TRBD2 (5 bases). Looked up from germline, CDR1 is SNHLY and CDR2 is FYNNEI. CDR3 size: 12 residues. V was trimmed by 8 bases and J by 0 bases, leaving 5 bases between them. CDR3 sequence: CASRDSYNEQFF. The CDR3 coding sequence is TGTGCCAGCCGGGACTCCTACAATGAGCAGTTCTTC.

This clone was seen just once. V is TRBV28 and J is TRBJ2-7; no clear D gene. Germline V lookup: CDR1 MDHEN, CDR2 SYDVKM. V dropped 4 bases and J dropped 6 bases, with 16 bases sitting between them. The CDR3 spans 14 residues. Written as DNA, the CDR3 is TGTGCCAGCAGTTCCCCGGCTATCGAAGGCGAGCAGTACTTC. Translating it yields CASSSPAIEGEQYF.

The V call is TRBV7-9, the J call TRBJ2-3; D call uncertain. There are 13 residues in the CDR3. The V gene's germline CDR1 is SEHNR and CDR2 FQNEAQ (reference sequence). Deletions cut 5 bases from V and 4 bases from J, with 10 bases between. CDR3 nucleotide sequence: TGTGCCAGCAGCGCGTACGACTCAGATACGCAGTATTTT. The encoded protein is CASSAYDSDTQYF. Full variable domain (missing parts from reference TRBV7-9 and TRBJ2-3): DTGVSQNPRHKITKRGQNVTFRCDPISEHNRLYWYRQTLGQGPEFLTYFQNEAQLEKSRLLSDRFSAERPKGSFSTLEIQRTEQGDSAMYLCASSAYDSDTQYFGPGTRLTVL.

The rearrangement links TRBV19 to TRBJ2-3; TRBD2 matches at 7 bases. J gave up 3 bases and V 5 bases, and 11 bases lay outside the gene matches. The germline V gene encodes CDR1 LNHDA and CDR2 SQIVND (reference sequence). The CDR3 extends over 16 amino acids. The CDR3 DNA is TGTGCCAGTAGTTCAGTGAGGAGGGAGGGGACAGATACGCAGTATTTT. It codes for CASSSVRREGTDTQYF.

V is TRBV19 and J is TRBJ1-6; D uncertain. Germline CDR1 reads LNHDA; CDR2 reads SQIVND (reference sequence). This CDR3 is 14 amino acids long. Trimming removed 3 bases at V and 7 bases at J, with 10 bases between. The CDR3 DNA sequence: TGTGCCAGTAGTATGGGGTTATACAATTCACCCCTCCACTTT. This gives the protein CASSMGLYNSPLHF.

This clone is a singleton in its sample. The V gene is TRBV7-9, the J gene TRBJ2-1, with D possibly called TRBD1 or TRBD2 (5 bases each). The CDR3 sequence is 16 residues long. CDR1 is SEHNR, CDR2 FQNEAQ, per germline (reference sequence). Trimming pared 5 bases from V and 7 bases from J, leaving 21 bases between. The CDR3 here is CASSRDRALFGNEQFF. In DNA form, the CDR3 reads TGTGCCAGCAGCAGGGACCGGGCCCTCTTTGGGAATGAGCAGTTCTTC.

The chain has TRBV4-1 and TRBJ2-3, with D possibly TRBD1 on 6 matching bases. Germline CDR1 MGHRA, CDR2 YSYEKL. Trimming left V 1 base short and J 1 base short, with 9 bases between. This CDR3 comprises 15 residues. CDR3 loop: CASSQAGVGTDTQYF. Written as DNA, the CDR3 is TGCGCCAGCAGCCAAGCAGGGGTTGGCACAGATACGCAGTATTTT.

This clone was observed a single time. The CDR3 DNA follows: TGTGCCAGCAGCTTAGAGGGTTGGGCACCTGAGCAGTTCTTC. Translation: CASSLEGWAPEQFF. This rearrangement joins TRBV7-2 to TRBJ2-1; no firm D call. The CDR3 is 14 residues long. V was pared by 1 base and J by 9 bases, with 13 bases between. Per the germline V gene, CDR1 is SGHTA and CDR2 is FQGNSA.

Turning to this clone: Other DNA sequences in the same sample also yield this CDR3. The CDR3 loop reads CASSLYLGRGRENTEAFF. The CDR3 coding sequence is TGTGCCAGCAGTTTATACTTGGGTCGGGGCAGGGAGAACACTGAAGCTTTCTTT. The V and J genes are TRBV28 and TRBJ1-1, with D maybe TRBD1 (5 bases). Germline loops: CDR1 MDHEN, CDR2 SYDVKM. The CDR3 length is 18 residues. V was clipped by 1 base and J by 1 base, with 19 bases between them.

The chain joins TRBV7-3 to TRBJ1-2, with a tentative D call TRBD1 (5 bases). Looked up from germline, CDR1 is SGHTA and CDR2 is FQGTGA. Trimming left V 4 bases short and J 4 bases short, with 10 bases between. This CDR3 is built from 13 residues. CDR3 coding DNA: TGTGCCAGCAGCTGGGACGGTTTCTATGGCTACACCTTC. It specifies CASSWDGFYGYTF. Together with reference TRBV7-3 and TRBJ1-2, the CDR3 gives the full variable domain: GAGVSQTPSNKVTEKGKYVELRCDPISGHTALYWYRQSLGQGPEFLIYFQGTGAADDSGLPNDRFFAVRPEGSVSTLKIQRTERGDSAVYLCASSWDGFYGYTFGSGTRLTVV.

The chain links TRBV28 to TRBJ2-3; 11 bases line up with TRBD2. The V gene end was trimmed by 5 bases and the J gene end by 6 bases; junction bases not matched to a gene: 13. Germline V gene data show CDR1 as MDHEN and CDR2 as SYDVKM. This CDR3 has 17 amino acids. This CDR3 is CASSLTPTSGAKDTQYF. For the CDR3, the DNA is TGTGCCAGCAGTCTAACCCCGACTAGCGGGGCCAAGGATACGCAGTATTTT.

V gene TRBV28 combines with J gene TRBJ2-7, with 7 bases matching TRBD1. The CDR3 has 14 amino acids. Trimming cost V 2 bases and J 5 bases; bases outside gene matches: 6. CDR1 is MDHEN and CDR2 is SYDVKM in the germline V gene. The CDR3 DNA sequence: TGTGCCAGCAGTTTACTCACAGGGGTCAACGAGCAGTACTTC. This translates into CASSLLTGVNEQYF. The whole variable domain, filled in from reference TRBV28 and TRBJ2-7, reads DVKVTQSSRYLVKRTGEKVFLECVQDMDHENMFWYRQDPGLGLRLIYFSYDVKMKEKGDIPEGYSVSREKKERFSLILESASTNQTSMYLCASSLLTGVNEQYFGPGTRLTVT.

This sequence joins TRBV27 and TRBJ1-1, with 9 nucleotides matching TRBD1. Trimming at V came to 8 bases and at J to 5 bases, leaving 9 bases not matched to a gene. The CDR3 length is 14 residues. The germline V gene encodes CDR1 MNHEY and CDR2 SMNVEV (reference sequence). CDR3: CASYGQGRYTEAFF. CDR3 nucleotide sequence: TGTGCCAGCTACGGACAGGGGAGGTATACTGAAGCTTTCTTT.

V and J are TRBV6-5 and TRBJ2-1; perhaps TRBD2 as D (6 bases). V lost 2 bases to trimming and J lost 3 bases, with 11 bases between them. The CDR3 loop spans 15 amino acids. Germline V lookup: CDR1 MNHEY, CDR2 SVGAGI. CDR3 sequence reads: CASSYGGVGYNEQFF. In nucleotides, the CDR3 is TGTGCCAGCAGTTACGGCGGGGTTGGCTACAATGAGCAGTTCTTC.

This chain connects TRBV5-1 to TRBJ1-6; 7 positions agree with TRBD1. V gave up 2 bases and J gave up 8 bases; unmatched junction bases: 7. Germline loops: CDR1 SGHRS, CDR2 YFSETQ. The CDR3 covers 15 residues. The CDR3 DNA is TGCGCCAGCAGCTTCTCACAGGGGCAGGATTCACCCCTCCACTTT. Translation: CASSFSQGQDSPLHF.

The chain has TRBV5-4 and TRBJ2-1; D is unresolved. The germline V and J ends were trimmed by 4 bases and 8 bases, with 16 bases remaining between them. This CDR3 spans 14 amino acids. Germline CDR1 reads SGHNT; CDR2 reads YYREEE (reference sequence). The CDR3 region has the DNA TGTGCCAGCAGCCCACTCTCCGATCGGGATGAGCAGTTCTTC. This translates into CASSPLSDRDEQFF.

This chain joins TRBV19 and TRBJ2-3; D is unresolved. Germline V gives CDR1 LNHDA, CDR2 SQIVND (reference sequence). V was trimmed by 5 bases and J by 5 bases, leaving 8 bases between them. This CDR3 is built from 12 residues. CDR3 loop: CASSVRIDTQYF. CDR3 DNA: TGTGCCAGTAGTGTACGTATAGATACGCAGTATTTT.

V gene TRBV30 combines with J gene TRBJ1-1; D gene ambiguous. The V end was cut by 1 base, the J end by 2 bases, with 11 bases between. The CDR3 sequence is 14 residues long. Per the germline V gene, CDR1 is GTSNPN and CDR2 is SVGIG (reference sequence). CDR3: CAWSGATVNTEAFF. CDR3 in DNA: TGTGCCTGGAGTGGAGCGACGGTCAACACTGAAGCTTTCTTT.

The chain uses TRBV27 and TRBJ2-2; 7 positions match TRBD1. Trimming at V came to 11 bases and at J to 6 bases, leaving 9 bases not matched to a gene. The germline V gene encodes CDR1 MNHEY and CDR2 SMNVEV (reference sequence). CDR3 length equals 13 residues. CDR3 residues: CASSTGMAGELFF. CDR3 DNA: TGTGCCTCCTCGACAGGGATGGCCGGGGAGCTGTTTTTT.